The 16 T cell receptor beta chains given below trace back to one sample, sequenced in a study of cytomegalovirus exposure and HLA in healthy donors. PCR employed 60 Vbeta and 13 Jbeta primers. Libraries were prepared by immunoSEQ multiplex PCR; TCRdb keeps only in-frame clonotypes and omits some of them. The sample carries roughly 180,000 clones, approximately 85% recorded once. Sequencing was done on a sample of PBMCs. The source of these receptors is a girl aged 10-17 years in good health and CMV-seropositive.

The CDR3 here is CASSPRPGLAGGGNEQFF. For the CDR3, the DNA is TGCGCCAGCAGCCCAAGACCGGGACTAGCGGGGGGGGGCAATGAGCAGTTCTTC. The chain couples TRBV5-1 to TRBJ2-1, with 16 positions matching TRBD2. V shed 4 bases, J shed 6 bases, and the junction held 10 bases outside the gene matches. This CDR3 spans 18 amino acids. Looked up from germline, CDR1 is SGHRS and CDR2 is YFSETQ.

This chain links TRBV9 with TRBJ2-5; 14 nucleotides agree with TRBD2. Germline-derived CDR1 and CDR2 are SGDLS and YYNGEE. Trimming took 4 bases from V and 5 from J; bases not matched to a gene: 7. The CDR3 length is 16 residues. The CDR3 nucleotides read TGTGCCAGCAGCATGACTAGCGGGGGGGCATATGAGACCCAGTACTTC. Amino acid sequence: CASSMTSGGAYETQYF.

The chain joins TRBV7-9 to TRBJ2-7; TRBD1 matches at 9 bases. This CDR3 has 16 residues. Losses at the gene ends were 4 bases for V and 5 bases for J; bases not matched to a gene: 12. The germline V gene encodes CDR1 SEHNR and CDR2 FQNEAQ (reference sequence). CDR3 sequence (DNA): TGTGCCAGCAGCTCACCTCCGACAGGGGGTAACGACGAGCAGTACTTC. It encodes CASSSPPTGGNDEQYF.

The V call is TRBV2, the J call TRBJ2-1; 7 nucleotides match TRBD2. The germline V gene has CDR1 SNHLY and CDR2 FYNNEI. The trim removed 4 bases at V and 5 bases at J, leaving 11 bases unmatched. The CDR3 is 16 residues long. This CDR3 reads CASSGEYLAEHNEQFF. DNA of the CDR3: TGTGCCAGCAGTGGGGAGTACCTAGCGGAACACAATGAGCAGTTCTTC.

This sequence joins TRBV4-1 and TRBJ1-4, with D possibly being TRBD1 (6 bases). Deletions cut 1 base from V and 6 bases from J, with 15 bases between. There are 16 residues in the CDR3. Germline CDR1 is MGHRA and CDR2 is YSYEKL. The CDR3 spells CASSQGEDRWHEKLFF. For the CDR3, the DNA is TGCGCCAGCAGCCAAGGCGAAGACAGGTGGCATGAAAAACTGTTTTTT.

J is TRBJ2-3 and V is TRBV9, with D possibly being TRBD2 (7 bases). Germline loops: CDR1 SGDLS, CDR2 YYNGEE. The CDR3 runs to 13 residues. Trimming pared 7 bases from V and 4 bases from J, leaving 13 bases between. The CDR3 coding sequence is TGTGCCAGCGCCCAGGGGAGGGCAGATACGCAGTATTTT. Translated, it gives CASAQGRADTQYF.

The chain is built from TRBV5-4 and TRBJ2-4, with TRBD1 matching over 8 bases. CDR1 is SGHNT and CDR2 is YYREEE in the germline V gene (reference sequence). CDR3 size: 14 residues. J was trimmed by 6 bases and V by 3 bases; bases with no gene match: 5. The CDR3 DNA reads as TGTGCCAGCAGCTACGGACAGGGTTCAAACATTCAGTACTTC. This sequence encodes CASSYGQGSNIQYF.

The CDR3 nucleotides read TGTGCCAGCAGTTACTCGACAGGGCGTGGGAACATTCAGTACTTC. It encodes CASSYSTGRGNIQYF. The J gene is TRBJ2-4, the V gene TRBV6-6; 7 nucleotides align to TRBD1. The CDR3 spans 15 residues. The ends lost 0 bases at V and 7 bases at J; junction bases unmatched: 6. Germline CDR1 and CDR2: MNHNY and SVGAGI (reference sequence).

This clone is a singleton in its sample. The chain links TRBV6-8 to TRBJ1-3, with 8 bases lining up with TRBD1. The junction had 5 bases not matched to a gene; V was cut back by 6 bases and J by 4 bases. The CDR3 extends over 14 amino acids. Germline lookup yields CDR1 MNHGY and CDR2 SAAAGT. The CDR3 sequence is CASRRRDRGNTIYF. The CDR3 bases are TGTGCCAGCAGACGCCGGGACAGGGGAAACACCATATATTTT.

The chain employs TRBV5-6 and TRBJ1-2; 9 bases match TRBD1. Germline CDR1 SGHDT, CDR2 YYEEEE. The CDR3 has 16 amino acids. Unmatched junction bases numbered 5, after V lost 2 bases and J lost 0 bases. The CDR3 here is CASSFRDRVTNYGYTF. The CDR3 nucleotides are TGTGCCAGCAGCTTCCGGGACAGGGTGACTAACTATGGCTACACCTTC.

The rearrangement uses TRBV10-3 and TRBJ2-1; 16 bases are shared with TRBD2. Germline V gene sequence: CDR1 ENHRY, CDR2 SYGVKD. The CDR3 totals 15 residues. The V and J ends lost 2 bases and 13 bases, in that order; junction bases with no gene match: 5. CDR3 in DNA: TGTGCCATCAGTGAGGGGACTAGCGGGGGGGTTCGCCAGTTCTTC. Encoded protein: CAISEGTSGGVRQFF.

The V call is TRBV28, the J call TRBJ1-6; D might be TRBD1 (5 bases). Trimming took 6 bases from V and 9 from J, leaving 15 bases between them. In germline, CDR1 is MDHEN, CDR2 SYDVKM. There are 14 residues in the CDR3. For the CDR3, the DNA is TGTGCCAGCAGCTTTCCCAGGGTTGGTTCACCCCTCCACTTT. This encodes CASSFPRVGSPLHF.

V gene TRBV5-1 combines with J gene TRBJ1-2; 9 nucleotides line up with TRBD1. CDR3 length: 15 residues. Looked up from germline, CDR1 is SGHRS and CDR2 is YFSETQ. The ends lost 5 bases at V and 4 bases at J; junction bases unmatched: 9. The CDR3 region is CASRAGTGTGYGYTF. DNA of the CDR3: TGCGCCAGCAGAGCCGGGACAGGGACCGGCTATGGCTACACCTTC.

The CDR3 sequence is CASSQDPLASQTQYF. The CDR3 DNA reads TGTGCCAGCAGCCAAGATCCACTAGCTTCCCAGACCCAGTACTTC. The rearrangement links TRBV4-2 to TRBJ2-5; D possibly corresponds to TRBD2 (6 bases). Germline values: CDR1 LGHNA, CDR2 YNFKEQ. CDR3 length: 15 residues. V lost 0 bases, J lost 6 bases, and 14 bases lay in between.

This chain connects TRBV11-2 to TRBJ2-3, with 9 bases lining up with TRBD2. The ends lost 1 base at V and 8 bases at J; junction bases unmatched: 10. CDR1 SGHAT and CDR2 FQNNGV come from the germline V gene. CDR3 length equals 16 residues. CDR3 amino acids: CASSLVSGGGVVTQYF. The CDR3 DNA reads TGTGCCAGCAGCTTAGTTAGCGGCGGGGGGGTAGTTACGCAGTATTTT.

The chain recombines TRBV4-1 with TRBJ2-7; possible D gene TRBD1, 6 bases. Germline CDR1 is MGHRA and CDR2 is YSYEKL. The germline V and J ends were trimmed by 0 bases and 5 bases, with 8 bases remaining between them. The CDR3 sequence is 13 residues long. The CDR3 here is CASSQEKGDEQYF. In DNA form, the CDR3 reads TGCGCCAGCAGCCAAGAAAAGGGGGACGAGCAGTACTTC.